This record covers a single TCR beta chain. Its antigen remains unidentified. Clinicians diagnosed using symptoms, serum thyroxine, TRAb, thyroid ultrasound and orbital computed tomography. The authors amplified TCR beta CDR3 regions from RNA transcripts. Amplification began with first-round RT-PCR using HTBI primers, then second-round multiplex PCR was performed. One entry per CDR3 protein results from TCRdb running MiXCR on the multiplex PCR reads. The sample has about 160,000 distinct CDR3 sequences, around 39% seen once. The data were taken from a study of Graves' ophthalmopathy and Graves' hyperthyroidism. General observations from the study: Most thyroid clonotypes expanded beyond 0.001 frequency were also found in blood. A 13-signature model separated ophthalmopathy from stable hyperthyroidism, 87.88% sensitivity, about 81% specificity.

The germline V and J ends were trimmed by 8 bases and 5 bases, with 18 bases remaining between them. This CDR3 is built from 15 residues. CDR1 is LNHNV and CDR2 is YYDKDF in the germline V gene (reference sequence). Input material: peripheral blood. The rearrangement joins TRBV15 to TRBJ2-2; D is possibly TRBD1 (6 bases). The sequence was obtained from a man aged 25 to 40 with Graves' ophthalmopathy. CDR3 in amino acids: CATGLDSGRTGELFF. The CDR3 nucleotides read TGTGCCACCGGTTTGGACAGCGGTAGGACCGGGGAGCTGTTTTTT. The full variable domain, its missing parts supplied by reference TRBV15 and TRBJ2-2, is DAMVIQNPRYQVTQFGKPVTLSCSQTLNHNVMYWYQQKSSQAPKLLFHYYDKDFNNEADTPDNFQSRRPNTSFCFLDIRSPGLGDTAMYLCATGLDSGRTGELFFGEGSRLTVL.